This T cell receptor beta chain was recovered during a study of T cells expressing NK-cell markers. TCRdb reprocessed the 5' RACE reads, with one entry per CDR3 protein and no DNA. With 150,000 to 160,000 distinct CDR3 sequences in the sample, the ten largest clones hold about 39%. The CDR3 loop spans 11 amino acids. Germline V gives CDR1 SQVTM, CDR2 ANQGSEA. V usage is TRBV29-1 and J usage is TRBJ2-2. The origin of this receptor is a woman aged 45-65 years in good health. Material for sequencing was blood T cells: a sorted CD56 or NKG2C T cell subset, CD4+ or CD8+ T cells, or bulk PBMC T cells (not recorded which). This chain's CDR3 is CSVAIAGELFF.